Described below is a single T cell receptor (beta chain) sequence and its context. Its antigen is unknown. This sample is part of a study of PD-1 blockade in classical Hodgkin lymphoma. Autologous stem cell transplantation was followed by relapse in every patient, and brentuximab vedotin exposure varied. Findings of the study overall: CD4+ TCR diversity, unlike CD8+, rose significantly by C4D1.

Clones were read by immunoSEQ multiplex PCR, and TCRdb kept only the in-frame ones, dropping some. Of about 58,000 clones in the sample, 75% to 95% are singletons; the top ten hold more than 9%. The sequences come from peripheral blood mononuclear cells (PBMCs), collected before the second cycle of nivolumab. The clonotype originates from a human donor with classical Hodgkin lymphoma.

Written as DNA, the CDR3 is TGTGCCAGCAGCAAAGGACTAGCGGGAGAGTTGCGACACGAGCAGTACTTC. Protein product: CASSKGLAGELRHEQYF. The V call is TRBV21-1, the J call TRBJ2-7; TRBD2 is the table's D call, not checked against the DNA. TRBV21-1 is listed as a pseudogene. The CDR3 extends over 17 amino acids.